This is a list of T cell receptor beta chains from one sample in a study of CD8 T cells in ankylosing spondylitis. TCRdb processed the 5' RACE reads anew with MiXCR; each CDR3 protein has one entry. The profile shows some 150,000 distinct CDR3 sequences, more than 9.5% of them singletons. What was sequenced was blood, either unsorted or a sorted T cell fraction (not recorded which). These receptors were obtained from a female donor with ankylosing spondylitis or in good health (not recorded which). Each CDR3 is given with its conserved first and last residue. Each record gives: V gene, clone size, CDR3 length, CDR3 protein. Part of the rows lack a size; the others show once, few, many or a class for expanded clones.

>TRBV15|-|15
CATSRDRDLLFIYTF
>TRBV7-3|many|13
CASSLRGDTEAFF
>TRBV2|many|14
CASNPTGGNTEAFF
>TRBV7-2|few|13
CASSLLSAPLQYF
>TRBV2|many|16
CASIHRGEGWGYGYTF
>TRBV12-3/TRBV12-4|many|14
CASSPRWGFTEAFF
>TRBV7-3|-|16
CASSLDPGLWNSPLHF
>TRBV18|many|13
CASSPGGDQPQHF
>TRBV29-1|many|12
CSVEAAGGKLFF
>TRBV19|many|15
CASSTGLAGAYEQYF
>TRBV12-3/TRBV12-4|-|13
CASSFSAAYEQYF
>TRBV5-1|many|14
CASSLPTSTDTQYF
>TRBV7-2|-|15
CASSLVWDHTDTQYF
>TRBV2|few|15
CASSEEGTGGQPQHF
>TRBV5-1|-|15
CASSPDSNSNQPQHF
>TRBV11-3|few|14
CASSYGQGEETQYF
>TRBV20-1|many|16
CSASKIAELAKNIQYF
>TRBV9|few|15
CASSTDFSGANVLTF
>TRBV7-2|many|14
CASSLGVNTGELFF
>TRBV12-2|-|18
CASRFRGDASGGTDTQYF
>TRBV5-1|many|16
CASSVATSRSTGELFF
>TRBV2|many|13
CASRGQTMDTQYF
>TRBV7-2|few|15
CASRSGRMGHNEQFF
>TRBV20-1|many|16
CSAILLGRSSYNEQFF